This T cell receptor beta chain was recovered during a study of blood T cell repertoires in COVID-19. Study information: The United States, Italy and Spain supplied acute and convalescent COVID-19 samples.

The CDR3 has 14 amino acids. Germline CDR1 reads LNHDA; CDR2 reads SQIVND (reference sequence). The V end was cut by 5 bases, the J end by 7 bases, with 17 bases between. Some clones are missing from TCRdb's copy, which holds only in-frame ones; the method was immunoSEQ multiplex PCR. Among around 150,000 clones listed, approximately 81% were seen once. The chain is built from TRBV19 and TRBJ1-2; D remains unclear. The clonotype originates from a human donor with acute or convalescent COVID-19. The donor label of this sample is uncertain. Sequenced material: peripheral blood. The CDR3 DNA reads as TGTGCCAGTAGTCCTCAACAGTCCGTCCCTGGCTACACCTTC. It specifies CASSPQQSVPGYTF.